Presented here are 31 T cell receptor beta chains from one specimen sequenced in a study of cytomegalovirus exposure and HLA in healthy donors. Use of 60 Vbeta and 13 Jbeta primers characterized the PCR. Measured with immunoSEQ multiplex PCR; TCRdb has only the in-frame clones, and not every one. Here the sample spans about 180,000 clones, approximately 70% being singletons. What was sequenced was PBMCs. All receptors come from a human donor in good health.

CDR3 residues: CASSSSGGGGREQYF. The DNA of the CDR3 is TGTGCCAGCAGCTCTAGTGGCGGGGGGGGTCGCGAGCAGTACTTC. The chain links TRBV7-2 to TRBJ2-7, with TRBD2 matching 9 bases. Germline CDR1 is SGHTA and CDR2 is FQGNSA. V lost 4 bases, J lost 6 bases, and 10 bases stayed unmatched. This CDR3 has 15 residues. The complete variable domain, with remaining parts taken from reference TRBV7-2 and TRBJ2-7, reads GAGVSQSPSNKVTEKGKDVELRCDPISGHTALYWYRQSLGQGLEFLIYFQGNSAPDKSGLPSDRFSAERTGGSVSTLTIQRTQQEDSAVYLCASSSSGGGGREQYFGPGTRLTVT.

The gene calls are TRBV19 and TRBJ1-6, with D unclear. Trimming took 9 bases from V and 8 from J, leaving 11 bases between them. Germline CDR1 and CDR2: LNHDA and SQIVND (reference sequence). CDR3 length equals 12 residues. The CDR3 spells CASATRDSPLHF. The CDR3 DNA follows: TGTGCCAGCGCAACGAGGGATTCACCCCTCCACTTT. Combining the CDR3 with reference TRBV19 and TRBJ1-6 gives the whole variable domain DGGITQSPKYLFRKEGQNVTLSCEQNLNHDAMYWYRQDPGQGLRLIYYSQIVNDFQKGDIAEGYSVSREKKESFPLTVTSAQKNPTAFYLCASATRDSPLHFGNGTRLTVT.

CDR3 region: CASSYTQTSGNTEAFF. The CDR3 coding sequence is TGTGCCAGCAGTTACACCCAAACCTCAGGGAACACTGAAGCTTTCTTT. This sequence joins TRBV6-6 and TRBJ1-1, with D uncertain. The CDR3 covers 16 residues. Germline assignment: CDR1 MNHNY and CDR2 SVGAGI (reference sequence). Trimming took off 2 bases at V and 1 base at J, with 14 bases between the two ends.

CDR3 coding DNA: TGTGCCAGTAGTATAGGACAGTCTAATCAGCCCCAGCATTTT. Translated, it gives CASSIGQSNQPQHF. The genes are TRBV19 and TRBJ1-5, with D tentatively TRBD1 (5 bases). The V end was cut by 1 base, the J end by 4 bases, with 8 bases between. Germline-derived CDR1 and CDR2 are LNHDA and SQIVND (reference sequence). The CDR3 is 14 amino acids.

The V call is TRBV9, the J call TRBJ2-5; TRBD2 aligns across 7 bases. The J segment lost 5 bases and the V segment lost 0 bases, leaving 7 bases of the junction unmatched. In germline, CDR1 is SGDLS, CDR2 YYNGEE. The CDR3 totals 15 residues. The CDR3 loop reads CASSVEGIGGETQYF. The CDR3 bases are TGTGCCAGCAGCGTAGAAGGTATCGGGGGGGAGACCCAGTACTTC.

V usage is TRBV4-1 and J usage is TRBJ1-1; unclear D gene. Germline CDR1 and CDR2: MGHRA and YSYEKL. V lost 4 bases to trimming and J lost 1 base, with 7 bases between them. The CDR3 length is 13 residues. The CDR3 sequence is CASSPGGNTEAFF. The CDR3 DNA sequence: TGCGCCAGCAGCCCCGGCGGGAACACTGAAGCTTTCTTT.

The chain recombines TRBV23-1 with TRBJ2-6, with D unclear. TRBV23-1 is an open reading frame whose function is uncertain. The V and J ends lost 4 bases and 1 base respectively, with 5 bases between them. The CDR3 sequence is 14 residues long. The CDR3 loop is CASSPTSGANVLTF. The CDR3 DNA is TGCGCCAGCAGTCCCACATCTGGGGCCAACGTCCTGACTTTC.

The V gene is TRBV4-1, the J gene TRBJ2-3, with 7 bases that match TRBD2. This CDR3 comprises 15 residues. The germline V gene has CDR1 MGHRA and CDR2 YSYEKL. Trimming cost V 1 base and J 2 bases; bases outside gene matches: 3. CDR3 sequence (DNA): TGCGCCAGCAGCCAAGGAGGACTAGTCACAGATACGCAGTATTTT. Its protein product is CASSQGGLVTDTQYF.

The genes are TRBV7-2 and TRBJ1-2; D ambiguous. V was pared by 1 base and J by 4 bases, with 16 bases between. CDR1 is SGHTA and CDR2 is FQGNSA in the germline V gene. The CDR3 length is 16 residues. In DNA form, the CDR3 reads TGTGCCAGCAGCTTAGAGGCGGGCACTTTTGCCTATGGCTACACCTTC. Encoded protein: CASSLEAGTFAYGYTF.

The chain recombines TRBV5-1 with TRBJ2-2; 10 bases fit TRBD1. Germline CDR1 and CDR2: SGHRS and YFSETQ. The V and J ends lost 4 bases and 6 bases, in that order; junction bases with no gene match: 6. The CDR3 spans 15 residues. Here the CDR3 reads CASSPGQGGPGELFF. DNA for the CDR3: TGCGCCAGCAGCCCCGGACAGGGGGGACCCGGGGAGCTGTTTTTT.

This clone has just a few counts. V gene TRBV6-1 combines with J gene TRBJ2-2; D is undetermined. Germline V lookup: CDR1 MNHNS, CDR2 SASEGT. This CDR3 region has 17 residues. V gave up 1 base and J gave up 4 bases, with 16 bases separating them. The CDR3 region is CASSEGRARSSTGELFF. CDR3 coding DNA: TGTGCCAGCAGTGAAGGGCGTGCCAGGTCCAGCACCGGGGAGCTGTTTTTT.

The count of this clone is one. This rearrangement joins TRBV28 to TRBJ2-7; TRBD1 matches at 8 bases. CDR1 is MDHEN and CDR2 is SYDVKM in the germline V gene. The CDR3 is made up of 18 amino acids. J gave up 3 bases and V 1 base, and 14 bases lay outside the gene matches. CDR3 nucleotides: TGTGCCAGCAGTTTATTTCGGGCAGGGGGCAGGGTTTTCTACGAGCAGTACTTC. It yields the protein CASSLFRAGGRVFYEQYF. The complete variable domain, with remaining parts taken from reference TRBV28 and TRBJ2-7, reads DVKVTQSSRYLVKRTGEKVFLECVQDMDHENMFWYRQDPGLGLRLIYFSYDVKMKEKGDIPEGYSVSREKKERFSLILESASTNQTSMYLCASSLFRAGGRVFYEQYFGPGTRLTVT.

This clone has a handful of counts. The chain couples TRBV6-1 to TRBJ1-4; the match to TRBD1 covers 10 bases. Germline V CDR1 and CDR2: MNHNS, SASEGT. The CDR3 is 14 residues long. Unmatched junction bases numbered 6, after V lost 4 bases and J lost 10 bases. The CDR3 bases are TGTGCCAGCAGTGGGGACAGGGGAGTCGGAAAACTGTTTTTT. It yields the protein CASSGDRGVGKLFF.

The rearrangement joins TRBV5-1 to TRBJ2-3, with 7 bases matching TRBD1. The J segment lost 1 base and the V segment lost 2 bases, leaving 4 bases of the junction unmatched. Per germline, CDR1 SGHRS and CDR2 YFSETQ. The CDR3 runs 15 residues. The CDR3 DNA sequence: TGCGCCAGCAGCTTCCAGGGACAGCGCACAGATACGCAGTATTTT. Encoded protein: CASSFQGQRTDTQYF.

V and J are TRBV18 and TRBJ1-6; D is undetermined. Germline CDR1 is KGHSH and CDR2 is LQKENI. The CDR3 runs 13 residues. Trimming left V 2 bases short and J 9 bases short, with 8 bases between. The DNA for the CDR3 is TGTGCCAGCTCACCAGAAAACGGTTCACCCCTCCACTTT. It yields the protein CASSPENGSPLHF. The whole variable domain, filled in from reference TRBV18 and TRBJ1-6, reads NAGVMQNPRHLVRRRGQEARLRCSPMKGHSHVYWYRQLPEEGLKFMVYLQKENIIDESGMPKERFSAEFPKEGPSILRIQQVVRGDSAAYFCASSPENGSPLHFGNGTRLTVT.

This sequence joins TRBV10-1 and TRBJ2-3; TRBD2 is a possible D gene (5 bases). V was trimmed by 2 bases and J by 2 bases, leaving 11 bases between them. There are 15 residues in the CDR3. Germline CDR1 is WNHNN and CDR2 is SYGVQD (reference sequence). The CDR3 spells CASSERWGDTDTQYF. Written as DNA, the CDR3 is TGCGCCAGCAGTGAGAGGTGGGGAGACACAGATACGCAGTATTTT.

The V call is TRBV6-1, the J call TRBJ1-5; no reliable D call. The V end was cut by 5 bases, the J end by 5 bases, with 13 bases between. The CDR3 is 14 residues long. Germline V gene sequence: CDR1 MNHNS, CDR2 SASEGT. The CDR3 loop reads CASSPIAGDQPQHF. CDR3 coding DNA: TGTGCCAGCAGTCCCATCGCCGGGGATCAGCCCCAGCATTTT.

The chain couples TRBV4-1 to TRBJ1-1; D not certain. V lost 0 bases and J 1 base, leaving 3 bases between the germline ends. Looked up from germline, CDR1 is MGHRA and CDR2 is YSYEKL. CDR3 length: 13 amino acids. CDR3 in DNA: TGCGCCAGCAGCCAAGATAGGAACACTGAAGCTTTCTTT. Amino acid sequence: CASSQDRNTEAFF.

CDR3 residues: CASRPPAGQGYNEQFF. The DNA of the CDR3 is TGTGCCAGCAGACCCCCCGCAGGGCAGGGGTACAATGAGCAGTTCTTC. The V and J genes are TRBV6-6 and TRBJ2-1; D is perhaps TRBD1 (6 bases). The V gene's germline CDR1 is MNHNY and CDR2 SVGAGI (reference sequence). This CDR3 contains 16 residues. V dropped 6 bases and J dropped 4 bases, with 19 bases sitting between them.

The chain uses TRBV11-2 and TRBJ2-3; 14 bases are a match to TRBD2. J was trimmed by 0 bases and V by 4 bases; bases with no gene match: 6. From germline, CDR1 is SGHAT and CDR2 FQNNGV. The CDR3 extends over 18 amino acids. Here the CDR3 DNA reads TGTGCCAGCAGCTCCCCCCGGACTAGCGGGGGGAGCACAGATACGCAGTATTTT. This codes for CASSSPRTSGGSTDTQYF.

Only one count was recorded for this clone. This chain joins TRBV7-8 and TRBJ2-3; 9 bases fit TRBD2. The J segment lost 0 bases and the V segment lost 5 bases, leaving 3 bases of the junction unmatched. The V gene's germline CDR1 is SGHVS and CDR2 FQNEAQ. This CDR3 spans 15 amino acids. This chain's CDR3 is CASSALAGSTDTQYF. CDR3 DNA sequence: TGTGCCAGCAGCGCGCTAGCGGGGAGCACAGATACGCAGTATTTT.

This clone was picked up a small number of times. The chain carries TRBV11-2 and TRBJ1-5, with TRBD1 matching 7 bases. After removal of 4 bases from V and 4 bases from J, the junction contained 1 base not matched to a gene. The CDR3 is made up of 13 amino acids. The germline V gene encodes CDR1 SGHAT and CDR2 FQNNGV. CDR3 nucleotides: TGTGCCAGCAGCTGGGACAGAAATCAGCCCCAGCATTTT. It codes for CASSWDRNQPQHF.

J is TRBJ2-7 and V is TRBV27, with no clear D. Germline V gene data show CDR1 as MNHEY and CDR2 as SMNVEV (reference sequence). Deletions cut 8 bases from V and 2 bases from J, with 16 bases between. The CDR3 covers 14 residues. The CDR3 protein is CASGPGVNPYEQYF. The CDR3 nucleotides are TGTGCCAGCGGCCCTGGTGTGAACCCCTACGAGCAGTACTTC.

The rearrangement uses TRBV4-3 and TRBJ1-1; D is perhaps TRBD1 (6 bases). Germline V gene lookup returns CDR1 LGHNA and CDR2 YSLEER. This CDR3 comprises 13 residues. The V gene lost 2 bases and the J gene lost 7 bases, with 11 bases spanning the gap. The CDR3 loop is CASSQNNRDEAFF. The CDR3 DNA is TGCGCCAGCAGCCAAAACAACAGGGATGAAGCTTTCTTT.

The rearrangement uses TRBV19 and TRBJ2-1, with 11 bases fitting TRBD2. Trimming at V came to 5 bases and at J to 0 bases, leaving 6 bases not matched to a gene. In germline, CDR1 is LNHDA, CDR2 SQIVND (reference sequence). The length of the CDR3 is 17 residues. The CDR3 is CASSLAGGLFSYNEQFF. Here the CDR3 DNA reads TGTGCCAGTAGTCTAGCGGGGGGCCTTTTCTCCTACAATGAGCAGTTCTTC.

The chain links TRBV2 to TRBJ2-1; D possibly corresponds to TRBD2 (6 bases). The V end lost 1 base, the J end lost 4 bases, and 14 bases lay between the germline ends. The CDR3 totals 16 residues. CDR1 is SNHLY, CDR2 FYNNEI, per germline. CDR3 residues: CASSEGRDSGYNEQFF. CDR3 sequence (DNA): TGTGCCAGCAGTGAAGGAAGGGACTCGGGATACAATGAGCAGTTCTTC.

The chain combines TRBV30 with TRBJ1-5; no clear D gene. Germline V gene lookup returns CDR1 GTSNPN and CDR2 SVGIG (reference sequence). This CDR3 contains 14 residues. V lost 0 bases to trimming and J lost 6 bases, with 12 bases between them. This chain's CDR3 is CAWSVGGFSQPQHF. CDR3 sequence (DNA): TGTGCCTGGAGTGTGGGAGGGTTCAGTCAGCCCCAGCATTTT.

The J gene is TRBJ2-1, the V gene TRBV19, with 8 nucleotides matching TRBD2. CDR3 length: 12 residues. Germline values: CDR1 LNHDA, CDR2 SQIVND (reference sequence). V trimming: 10 bases; J trimming: 2 bases; junction bases outside the gene matches: 1. The CDR3 DNA is TGTGCCACAGCGGGGGCCTACAATGAGCAGTTCTTC. Residues: CATAGAYNEQFF.

The chain carries TRBV30 and TRBJ1-1, with TRBD1 matching over 8 bases. Germline lookup yields CDR1 GTSNPN and CDR2 SVGIG (reference sequence). J lost 7 bases, V lost 1 base, and 2 bases had no gene match. This CDR3 has 12 residues. The CDR3 spells CAWSGDRSEAFF. For the CDR3, the DNA is TGTGCCTGGAGTGGGGACAGGAGTGAAGCTTTCTTT.

This clone was found once. This chain connects TRBV5-4 to TRBJ1-2, with D possibly being TRBD1 (5 bases). In germline, CDR1 is SGHNT, CDR2 YYREEE (reference sequence). V dropped 3 bases and J dropped 4 bases, with 16 bases sitting between them. CDR3 length equals 15 residues. The CDR3 coding sequence is TGTGCCAGCAGCTCCTTCCCCGGGGGAGGCTATGGCTACACCTTC. The encoded protein is CASSSFPGGGYGYTF.

The gene calls are TRBV21-1 and TRBJ1-1; TRBD1 is taken as the D call from the table, unchecked against the DNA. TRBV21-1 constitutes a pseudogene. The CDR3 is made up of 14 amino acids. The CDR3 sequence is CASSLTGPNTEVFF. In nucleotides, the CDR3 is TGTGCCAGCAGTTTGACAGGTCCAAACACTGAAGTTTTCTTT.